The 8 T cell receptor beta chains in this list originate from one sample, sequenced in a study of T cell repertoires in cytomegalovirus infection. MiXCR, run by TCRdb on the reads, gives a single entry per CDR3 protein. The sample consists of hundreds of thousands of distinct CDR3 sequences, more than 30% of them appearing once. No antigens are known for them. The sample here was cultured PBMCs, taken from culture after CMV antigen stimulation. The receptors stem from a human donor in good health (CMV status not recorded). Some clones in this sample may be carry-over from other donors' samples.

The rearrangement joins TRBV20-1 to TRBJ2-7, with 7 nucleotides matching TRBD2. In germline, CDR1 is DFQATT, CDR2 SNEGSKA (reference sequence). V shed 6 bases and J 0 bases; nucleotides not matched to a gene: 11. The CDR3 is 15 residues long. The CDR3 DNA sequence: TGCAGTGCGACTCCCCTAGCGGTCAACTCCTACGAGCAGTACTTC. Its protein product is CSATPLAVNSYEQYF.

This clonotype came up a few times. The chain joins TRBV7-6 to TRBJ2-2, with TRBD2 matching 16 bases. J was trimmed by 3 bases and V by 0 bases; bases with no gene match: 16. Germline V gene data show CDR1 as SGHVS and CDR2 as FNYEAQ. This CDR3 comprises 23 residues. The DNA for the CDR3 is TGTGCCAGCAGCTTAGCTCCCGGGACTAGCGGGAGGGCCCATACGGTTGACACCGGGGAGCTGTTTTTT. Protein product: CASSLAPGTSGRAHTVDTGELFF. The full variable domain, rest sourced from reference TRBV7-6 and TRBJ2-2, is GAGVSQSPRYKVTKRGQDVALRCDPISGHVSLYWYRQALGQGPEFLTYFNYEAQQDKSGLPNDRFSAERPEGSISTLTIQRTEQRDSAMYRCASSLAPGTSGRAHTVDTGELFFGEGSRLTVL.

The sample holds many counts of this clonotype. The chain carries TRBV24-1 and TRBJ2-7, with 9 bases that match TRBD2. The CDR3 sequence is 18 residues long. CDR1 KGHDR and CDR2 SFDVKD come from the germline V gene. Losses at the gene ends were 3 bases for V and 1 base for J; bases not matched to a gene: 12. CDR3 amino acids: CATSDPPDPSGVSYEQYV. In DNA, the CDR3 is TGTGCCACCAGTGATCCTCCGGATCCTAGCGGGGTATCCTACGAGCAGTACGTC.

This clonotype was counted between two and nine times. This sequence joins TRBV6-1 and TRBJ2-7; no reliable D call. Germline CDR1 reads MNHNS; CDR2 reads SASEGT. CDR3 length: 12 amino acids. The ends were cut back, 3 bases at V and 3 bases at J, with 6 bases in the middle. CDR3 in amino acids: CASSDVGYEQYF. DNA for the CDR3: TGTGCCAGCAGTGATGTGGGCTACGAGCAGTACTTC.

The chain recombines TRBV19 with TRBJ2-5; 9 bases fit TRBD2. J gave up 5 bases and V 3 bases, and 13 bases lay outside the gene matches. Germline V CDR1 and CDR2: LNHDA, SQIVND (reference sequence). This CDR3 is built from 17 residues. The CDR3 here is CASSISAAGGPGETQYF. The CDR3 coding sequence is TGTGCCAGTAGTATTTCAGCGGCGGGAGGGCCAGGGGAGACCCAGTACTTC. Full variable domain (rest looked up from reference TRBV19 and TRBJ2-5): DGGITQSPKYLFRKEGQNVTLSCEQNLNHDAMYWYRQDPGQGLRLIYYSQIVNDFQKGDIAEGYSVSREKKESFPLTVTSAQKNPTAFYLCASSISAAGGPGETQYFGPGTRLLVL.

Only a few counts were recorded for this clonotype. The V call is TRBV11-2, the J call TRBJ2-1, with 15 nucleotides matching TRBD2. The CDR3 sequence is 17 residues long. With 4 bases clipped from V and 4 bases from J, the junction kept 5 bases outside the gene matches. The V gene's germline CDR1 is SGHAT and CDR2 FQNNGV. The CDR3 protein is CASSSGLAGGWYNEQFF. The CDR3 region has the DNA TGTGCCAGCAGCTCGGGACTAGCGGGAGGTTGGTACAATGAGCAGTTCTTC. Based on the CDR3 plus reference TRBV11-2 and TRBJ2-1, the full variable domain is EAGVAQSPRYKIIEKRQSVAFWCNPISGHATLYWYQQILGQGPKLLIQFQNNGVVDDSQLPKDRFSAERLKGVDSTLKIQPAKLEDSAVYLCASSSGLAGGWYNEQFFGPGTRLTVL.

This chain joins TRBV12-3 or TRBV12-4 and TRBJ1-2, with D perhaps TRBD1 (5 bases). Trimming left V 5 bases short and J 6 bases short, with 25 bases between. This CDR3 has 17 amino acids. The CDR3 here is CASSIRSGTYLGNGYTF. The CDR3 region has the DNA TGTGCCAGCAGTATACGCTCCGGGACTTATCTCGGGAATGGCTACACCTTC.

This clonotype was counted once. The chain recombines TRBV6-5 with TRBJ2-5, with 10 bases that match TRBD1. The CDR3 covers 16 residues. Germline CDR1 is MNHEY and CDR2 is SVGAGI. V lost 2 bases to trimming and J lost 5 bases; unmatched junction nucleotides: 8. CDR3 region: CASSYARTGGGETQYF. For the CDR3, the DNA is TGTGCCAGCAGTTACGCGCGGACAGGGGGAGGTGAGACCCAGTACTTC.